What follows are 3 T cell receptor beta chains derived from one specimen sequenced in a study of T cell changes during pregnancy in multiple sclerosis. This table comes from immunoSEQ multiplex PCR, and its TCRdb copy is limited to in-frame clones, with some not included. The sample contains under 40,000 clones, more than 75% of which appear only once. This specimen was peripheral blood, taken in the third trimester of pregnancy. Receptors were obtained from a female donor in good health, enrolled as a control in a pregnancy study.

V is TRBV11-2 and J is TRBJ1-3, with TRBD1 matching 9 bases. The CDR3 is made up of 17 amino acids. Looked up from germline, CDR1 is SGHAT and CDR2 is FQNNGV. Trimming removed 2 bases from V and 3 bases from J; junction bases left unmatched: 8. The CDR3 DNA reads as TGTGCCAGCAGCTTAAGCACAGGGGGCTCCCATGGAAACACCATATATTTT. Amino acids: CASSLSTGGSHGNTIYF.

This clone has a single count. The J gene is TRBJ1-2, the V gene TRBV6-1; D is undetermined. Germline V gives CDR1 MNHNS, CDR2 SASEGT. The CDR3 consists of 14 residues. V was clipped by 1 base and J by 4 bases, with 10 bases between them. CDR3 protein: CASSEVEVGYGYTF. CDR3 bases: TGTGCCAGCAGTGAAGTAGAGGTCGGCTATGGCTACACCTTC.

This clone has a handful of counts. The genes are TRBV7-9 and TRBJ2-1; tentatively, D is TRBD2 (6 bases). This CDR3 is 11 amino acids long. In germline, CDR1 is SEHNR, CDR2 FQNEAQ (reference sequence). Trimming pared 3 bases from V and 15 bases from J, leaving 12 bases between. The DNA of the CDR3 is TGTGCCAGCAGCTTCTCTCGGGGACTGTTCTTC. Protein sequence: CASSFSRGLFF.